The sample holds a few counts of the clone carrying this T cell receptor beta chain. Its matching antigen is unknown. This record comes from a study of cytomegalovirus exposure and HLA in healthy donors. Study-wide findings and caveats: A later analysis appeared to link common viral pathogens to several of the most significant clusters. A later analysis linked a missense DCLRE1C variant to TCR beta V- and J-gene trimming.

A multiplex PCR was run with 60 Vbeta primers and 13 Jbeta primers. Per the authors' pipeline: Later reanalysis found around 74 million unique TCR beta chains, 10 million to 12 million of them shared. The method was immunoSEQ multiplex PCR; TCRdb's version includes in-frame clones alone and lacks a portion of them. The V and J calls and clone size are taken from that table; D and trimming were inferred from the DNA. The sample includes 100,000 to 150,000 clones, about 81% of them seen just once. Trimming stripped 3 bases from V and 3 bases from J, with 6 bases between. Germline loops: CDR1 LNHNV, CDR2 YYDKDF (reference sequence). The CDR3 is 12 residues long.

The specimen sequenced was PBMCs. The source is a man aged 35 to 55 in good health and CMV-seronegative. The rearrangement links TRBV15 to TRBJ2-7; TRBD1 might be the D (5 bases). CDR3 coding DNA: TGTGCCACCAGCAGGGACAACTACGAGCAGTACTTC. Translated, it gives CATSRDNYEQYF.